Listed below are T cell receptor beta chains from one sample, sequenced in a study of T cells in Graves' hyperthyroidism and ophthalmopathy. TCRdb independently ran MiXCR on the multiplex PCR reads; one entry per CDR3 protein. This table holds roughly 700,000 distinct CDR3 sequences, less than 15% found once. The sequencing sample was made of blood. The receptors stem from a woman aged 18-30 years with Graves' hyperthyroidism. Each CDR3 is given with its conserved first and last residue. A D gene is named only where the DNA matches it firmly. Not every row has a clone size; where given, it reads once, few, many or a size class.

j_gene,v_gene,abundance,d_gene,CDR3nt,CDR3aa
TRBJ2-1,TRBV27,NA,NA,TGTGCCAGCAGTTTATCGTTGGCGGGGGAGCAGTTCTTC,CASSLSLAGEQFF
TRBJ2-1,TRBV28,NA,TRBD2,TGTGCCAGCATTTCGAGCGGGATCCTCGGCAATGAGCAGTTCTTC,CASISSGILGNEQFF
TRBJ2-4,TRBV5-4,NA,TRBD1,TGTGCCAGCGGCAGGGACAGGGAGGACATTCAGTACTTC,CASGRDREDIQYF
TRBJ1-1,TRBV2,many,NA,TGTGCCAGCAGGCAGACAGCCCGGGGCACTGAAGCTTTCTTT,CASRQTARGTEAFF
TRBJ1-2,TRBV19,NA,TRBD1,TGTGCCAGTACCGACAGGGGAGGGGGCTACACCTTC,CASTDRGGGYTF
TRBJ2-7,TRBV6-2/TRBV6-3,few,TRBD2,TGTGCCAGCAGTTACTCGAGAATCGGGACTAGGTACTACGAGCAGTACTTC,CASSYSRIGTRYYEQYF
TRBJ2-7,TRBV11-1,many,TRBD2,TGTGCCAGCAGCCCCCGGTCTAGCGGGCTCTACGAGCAGTACTTC,CASSPRSSGLYEQYF
TRBJ2-7,TRBV5-5,few,NA,TGTGCCAGCAGCCCATCTGACTCCTACGAGCAGTACTTC,CASSPSDSYEQYF
TRBJ2-1,TRBV27,few,NA,TGTGCCAGCAGTTCGTCCTTGGGTTCCTACAATGAGCAGTTCTTC,CASSSSLGSYNEQFF
TRBJ2-3,TRBV7-9,few,TRBD2,TGTGCCAGCAGCCCAAGCGGGGCGGGAGATACGCAGTATTTT,CASSPSGAGDTQYF
TRBJ2-1,TRBV2,many,TRBD1,TGTGCCAGCAGTGACCCGAGACAGGGGCCTCGAGGGTCCGATGAGCAGTTCTTC,CASSDPRQGPRGSDEQFF
TRBJ2-3,TRBV24-1,NA,TRBD2,TGTGCCACCAGTGATAGGACTAGGGGCACAGATACGCAGTATTTT,CATSDRTRGTDTQYF
TRBJ2-1,TRBV7-3,many,NA,TGTGCCAGCAGCTTAACGGCTGACAATGAGCAGTTCTTC,CASSLTADNEQFF
TRBJ1-1,TRBV4-2,few,NA,TGTGCCAGCAGCCAAGGCGGGAGTTCCACTGAAGCTTTCTTT,CASSQGGSSTEAFF
TRBJ2-3,TRBV6-1,NA,TRBD1,TGTGCCAGCAGCGGGACAGTTCAAGGGCTCACAGATACGCAGTATTTT,CASSGTVQGLTDTQYF
TRBJ2-3,TRBV6-1,many,NA,TGTGCCAGCAGTTATCCGGGACCTTACACCACTCGCGGCACAGATACGCAGTATTTT,CASSYPGPYTTRGTDTQYF
TRBJ2-7,TRBV19,few,NA,TGTGCCAGTAGTTCGTGGGATTTCGACGAGCAGTACTTC,CASSSWDFDEQYF
TRBJ2-7,TRBV7-9,few,TRBD2,TGTGCCAGCAGCTTAGTCGTCGCGGGAGCAGAGTCCTACGAGCAGTACTTC,CASSLVVAGAESYEQYF
TRBJ1-1,TRBV3-1,many,NA,TGTGCCAGCAGCCACCACCCCGGGGGCTGGAACACTGAAGCTTTCTTT,CASSHHPGGWNTEAFF
TRBJ2-1,TRBV7-2,NA,NA,TGTGCCAGCAGCCCCCGGTTCTTC,CASSPRFF
TRBJ2-3,TRBV11-1,many,TRBD2,TGTGCCAGCAGCCTCCCGACTAGCGGGAGGACCTCTGGCACAGATACGCAGTATTTT,CASSLPTSGRTSGTDTQYF
TRBJ2-1,TRBV7-9,many,NA,TGTGCCAGCAGACCTACTAGCCCCAATAGCAATGAGCAGTTCTTC,CASRPTSPNSNEQFF
TRBJ2-2,TRBV18,NA,NA,TGTGCCAGCTCACCGATATTCCGGGCCGGGGAGCTGTTTTTT,CASSPIFRAGELFF
TRBJ1-3,TRBV9,NA,NA,TGTGCCAGCAGCCCCAGGACGTACGGAAACACCATATATTTT,CASSPRTYGNTIYF
TRBJ1-5,TRBV12-3/TRBV12-4,NA,NA,TGTGCCAGCAGTTCAAACAGGGAGATGGGTCAGCCCCAGCATTTT,CASSSNREMGQPQHF
TRBJ2-2,TRBV28,few,NA,TGTGCCAGCAGAGTCCGATGGGGGCCGAACACCGGGGAGCTGTTTTTT,CASRVRWGPNTGELFF
TRBJ2-1,TRBV28,few,NA,NA,CASWGRGSKFF
TRBJ1-5,TRBV4-1,NA,NA,TGCGCCAGCAGCCCCCTGGGCATGGGCCAGCCCCAGCATTTT,CASSPLGMGQPQHF
TRBJ1-2,TRBV5-4,NA,TRBD1,TGTGCCAGCAGCTTGGGACAGGGGCTAACCCCGAGCTATGGCTACACCTTC,CASSLGQGLTPSYGYTF
TRBJ2-2,TRBV27,many,TRBD1,TGTGCCAGCAGTTGGACAGGGCGTTTCCCCGGGGAGCTGTTTTTT,CASSWTGRFPGELFF
TRBJ2-3,TRBV6-5,many,NA,TGTGCCAGCAGTTACTCGAGGGGCCAGACGCAGTATTTT,CASSYSRGQTQYF
TRBJ1-4,TRBV29-1,NA,NA,TGCAGCGTCGGGGGGGGGGAGAGGGAAAAACTGTTTTTT,CSVGGGEREKLFF
TRBJ2-2,TRBV20-1,many,NA,TGCAGTGCTAGCAGGAGACTCAACGGGGAGCTGTTTTTT,CSASRRLNGELFF
TRBJ1-1,TRBV12-3/TRBV12-4,many,TRBD1,TGTGCCAGCAGTCGACAGGGGACAATGAACACTGAAGCTTTCTTT,CASSRQGTMNTEAFF
TRBJ2-7,TRBV6-2/TRBV6-3,NA,TRBD2,TGTGCCGGCCAGCGGGAGGGCGCGGACGAGCAGTACTTC,CAGQREGADEQYF
TRBJ2-7,TRBV13,many,TRBD2,TGTGCCAGCAGCTTACGCGCAATTGGACTAGCGGGCACCTCCTACGAGCAGTACTTC,CASSLRAIGLAGTSYEQYF
TRBJ1-2,TRBV30,many,NA,TGTGCCTGGAGTACACCGGGACCCGGAGGAAGGGACACCTTC,CAWSTPGPGGRDTF
TRBJ1-6,TRBV27,NA,NA,TGTGCCAGCAGCCCCAGTTATAGGGACTCCTATAATTCACCCCTCCACTTT,CASSPSYRDSYNSPLHF
TRBJ1-2,TRBV19,NA,NA,TGTGCCACTAGGGGCCCGACACCTAACTATGGCTACACCTTC,CATRGPTPNYGYTF
TRBJ1-2,TRBV18,many,NA,TGTGCCAGCTCACCATCCGATTCGGCGTTTTATGGCTACACCTTC,CASSPSDSAFYGYTF
TRBJ1-1,TRBV3-1,many,TRBD1,TGTGCCAGCAGCCAAGATAGGGACAGCTTACCGGGGAACACTGAAGCTTTCTTT,CASSQDRDSLPGNTEAFF
TRBJ2-1,TRBV4-3,NA,NA,TGCGCCAGCAGCCAGGACGCTTATCCCTCGCTAGCGACGAGGAACAATGAGCAGTTCTTC,CASSQDAYPSLATRNNEQFF
TRBJ2-7,TRBV7-8,many,NA,TGTGCCAGCAGTTCAGGGACGCCGAGCTCCTACGAGCAGTACTTC,CASSSGTPSSYEQYF
TRBJ2-1,TRBV19,few,TRBD2,TGTGCCAGTAGTCGTAGCGGGACGAATGAGCAGTTCTTC,CASSRSGTNEQFF
TRBJ2-2,TRBV20-1,NA,TRBD2,TGCAGTGCTAGTAACAATAGGGGGACTAGCGGGGCGACCGGGGAGCTGTTTTTT,CSASNNRGTSGATGELFF
TRBJ1-2,TRBV30,NA,NA,TGTGCCTGGAGTGAAGGCAGGGAGTCCGGCTACACCTTC,CAWSEGRESGYTF
TRBJ1-1,TRBV27,many,NA,TGTGCCAGCAGTCCATTGTTCCGGACGCCGAACACTGAAGCTTTCTTT,CASSPLFRTPNTEAFF
TRBJ2-7,TRBV20-1,many,TRBD1,TGCAGTGCTAGACCCTCGGACAGGGAGGACGAGCAGTACTTC,CSARPSDREDEQYF
TRBJ2-7,TRBV7-2,NA,NA,TGTGCCAGCAGCTTCTTAGGTGGCGAGCAGTACTTC,CASSFLGGEQYF
TRBJ2-7,TRBV20-1,many,TRBD2,TGCAGTGCTAGAGATTGGTCTAGCGGCAATTACGAGCAGTACTTC,CSARDWSSGNYEQYF
TRBJ2-2,TRBV15,NA,NA,TGTGCCACCAGCAGAGATCAGGGGGGCAGCCGCACCGGGGAGCTGTTTTTT,CATSRDQGGSRTGELFF